The source of this TCR beta chain is a study of T-cell reconstitution after alpha-beta-depleted transplantation in children. In germline, CDR1 is MNHNY, CDR2 SVGAGI (reference sequence). V lost 6 bases and J lost 3, with 9 bases in between. The CDR3 covers 13 residues. Construction of the TCRbeta library involved unique molecular identifiers. A single record per CDR3 protein comes from TCRdb applying MiXCR to the PCR reads. This table has 700,000 to 850,000 distinct CDR3 sequences, roughly 16% appearing once. This clonotype was counted many times. This TCR was sampled from a male patient younger than 18 who had a stem cell transplant for acute lymphoblastic leukemia, so the T cells may come from the graft donor. The specimen was PBMCs, mostly from graft donor cells, collected 360 days after TCRalphabeta/CD19-depleted stem cell transplant. The rearrangement links TRBV6-6 to TRBJ2-1, with D tentatively TRBD2 (5 bases). The CDR3 region has the DNA TGTGCCAGCAGCCGAACTAGCTACAATGAGCAGTTCTTC. Protein product: CASSRTSYNEQFF.